Shown below are 30 T cell receptor beta chains from a single sample sequenced in a study of blood T cell repertoires in COVID-19. This table comes from immunoSEQ multiplex PCR, and its TCRdb copy is limited to in-frame clones, with some not included. The table lists about 140,000 clones, approximately 88% of them singletons. Sequenced material: peripheral blood. The receptors were gathered from a woman in her forties or fifties with acute or convalescent COVID-19.

The gene calls are TRBV20-1 and TRBJ1-5; D unresolved. The ends were cut back, 3 bases at V and 1 base at J, with 10 bases in the middle. CDR3 length equals 14 residues. From germline, CDR1 is DFQATT and CDR2 SNEGSKA (reference sequence). CDR3 in DNA: TGCAGTGCTAGTTTTACTTGGAGCAATCAGCCCCAGCATTTT. Encoded protein: CSASFTWSNQPQHF.

V gene TRBV3-1 (or the pseudogene TRBV3-2) combines with J gene TRBJ2-2, with 9 nucleotides matching TRBD1. Germline CDR1 is LGHDT and CDR2 is YNNKEL (reference sequence). V shed 1 base, J shed 6 bases, and the junction held 6 bases outside the gene matches. This CDR3 is 16 amino acids long. The CDR3, as DNA: TGTGCCAGCAGCCAAGTACAGGGGGCATATTCCGGGGAGCTGTTTTTT. Protein: CASSQVQGAYSGELFF.

Turning to this clone: The junction does not match germline at one end; this may be a read error. The rearrangement links TRBV3-1 (or the pseudogene TRBV3-2) to TRBJ1-1; the D gene is possibly TRBD1 (5 bases). The CDR3 extends over 14 amino acids. Germline V lookup: CDR1 LGHDT, CDR2 YNNKEL (reference sequence). CDR3 DNA sequence: TGTGCCAGCAGCCAAGATCACAGGAACGCTGAAGCTTTCTTT. Its protein product is CASSQDHRNAEAFF.

The chain combines TRBV7-8 with TRBJ2-4, with D possibly being TRBD1 (6 bases). Germline V gives CDR1 SGHVS, CDR2 FQNEAQ. The CDR3 totals 15 residues. Trimming shortened V by 5 bases and J by 1 base, and 12 bases separated the two germline ends. The CDR3 protein is CASSPGVWAKNIQYF. As DNA, the CDR3 is TGTGCCAGCAGCCCAGGGGTCTGGGCCAAAAACATTCAGTACTTC. Full variable domain (missing parts from reference TRBV7-8 and TRBJ2-4): GAGVSQSPRYKVAKRGQDVALRCDPISGHVSLFWYQQALGQGPEFLTYFQNEAQLDKSGLPSDRFFAERPEGSVSTLKIQRTQQEDSAVYLCASSPGVWAKNIQYFGAGTRLSVL.

This clone was counted a single time. This chain links TRBV28 with TRBJ1-6; 7 bases agree with TRBD1. Trimming removed 2 bases from V and 8 bases from J; junction bases left unmatched: 6. Looked up from germline, CDR1 is MDHEN and CDR2 is SYDVKM. The CDR3 totals 15 residues. The DNA of the CDR3 is TGTGCCAGCAGTTTAAACAGGGGAGGAGATTCACCCCTCCACTTT. It specifies CASSLNRGGDSPLHF.

V usage is TRBV30 and J usage is TRBJ1-2; 8 bases fit TRBD1. Germline CDR1 is GTSNPN and CDR2 is SVGIG (reference sequence). J lost 5 bases, V lost 3 bases, and 8 bases had no gene match. This CDR3 comprises 14 residues. This CDR3 reads CAWSPGQGLYGYTF. The CDR3 nucleotides are TGTGCCTGGAGCCCAGGACAGGGATTATATGGCTACACCTTC.

The gene calls are TRBV2 and TRBJ1-3, with TRBD1 identical over 11 bases. CDR3 length: 16 residues. The junction had 4 bases not matched to a gene; V was cut back by 6 bases and J by 0 bases. Germline V gene lookup returns CDR1 SNHLY and CDR2 FYNNEI. This CDR3 reads CASSWGQGVSGNTIYF. DNA of the CDR3: TGTGCCAGCAGCTGGGGACAGGGGGTCTCTGGAAACACCATATATTTT.

The rearrangement joins TRBV3-1 (or the pseudogene TRBV3-2) to TRBJ2-7; D unclear. Trimming took 3 bases from V and 2 from J, leaving 2 bases between them. Per germline, CDR1 LGHDT and CDR2 YNNKEL (reference sequence). This CDR3 is built from 11 residues. The CDR3 region has the DNA TGTGCCAGCAGCCATACCTACGAGCAGTACTTC. It specifies CASSHTYEQYF.

The chain employs TRBV5-1 and TRBJ2-7; possibly TRBD1 for D (6 bases). The germline V gene encodes CDR1 SGHRS and CDR2 YFSETQ. Trimming cost V 4 bases and J 5 bases, with 13 bases left between them. The CDR3 is 13 amino acids. The CDR3 DNA is TGCGCCAGCAGCCGTACAGGGCCCGACGAGCAGTACTTC. Translating gives CASSRTGPDEQYF.

The chain carries TRBV3-1 (or the pseudogene TRBV3-2) and TRBJ2-6; D gene uncertain. This CDR3 contains 16 residues. The germline CDR1 and CDR2 sequences are LGHDT and YNNKEL (reference sequence). V lost 3 bases and J lost 0, with 9 bases in between. The DNA for the CDR3 is TGTGCCAGCAGCCATTCCCGGAGCTCTGGGGCCAACGTCCTGACTTTC. Protein product: CASSHSRSSGANVLTF.

The rearrangement links TRBV6-7 to TRBJ1-5; 7 nucleotides align to TRBD1. TRBV6-7 is an ORF for which the function is uncertain. Unmatched junction bases numbered 9, after V lost 2 bases and J lost 5 bases. The CDR3 is made up of 16 amino acids. CDR3 sequence: CASSYHDRAPHQPQHF. CDR3 coding DNA: TGTGCCAGCAGTTACCATGACAGGGCACCGCATCAGCCCCAGCATTTT.

V gene TRBV2 combines with J gene TRBJ1-4; D not resolved. The CDR3 runs to 11 residues. Trimming took off 4 bases at V and 15 bases at J, with 12 bases between the two ends. Looked up from germline, CDR1 is SNHLY and CDR2 is FYNNEI. The CDR3 loop is CASSVGYGVFF. CDR3 sequence (DNA): TGTGCCAGCAGTGTGGGTTACGGGGTGTTTTTT.

This chain uses TRBV19 with TRBJ2-7; D might be TRBD1 (6 bases). CDR1 is LNHDA and CDR2 is SQIVND in the germline V gene (reference sequence). This CDR3 has 13 amino acids. The germline V and J ends were trimmed by 5 bases and 7 bases, with 15 bases remaining between them. CDR3 DNA sequence: TGTGCCAGTAGTGAACAGGGAACGGATGAGCAGTACTTC. Its protein is CASSEQGTDEQYF.

This clone was counted a few times. The chain joins TRBV2 to TRBJ1-1, with 10 positions matching TRBD1. The V and J ends lost 3 bases and 5 bases, in that order; junction bases with no gene match: 3. Germline V gene sequence: CDR1 SNHLY, CDR2 FYNNEI. The CDR3 contains 14 residues. The DNA for the CDR3 is TGTGCCAGCAGTGAGGACAGGGGGTTTACTGAAGCTTTCTTT. Protein: CASSEDRGFTEAFF.

This sequence joins TRBV19 and TRBJ2-5; a weak D match, TRBD1 (5 bases). The length of the CDR3 is 16 residues. Trimming took 5 bases from V and 2 from J, leaving 18 bases between them. Germline V gene sequence: CDR1 LNHDA, CDR2 SQIVND (reference sequence). The DNA of the CDR3 is TGTGCCAGTAGTGAGTGGGGCAGCAGCTTACAAGAGACCCAGTACTTC. This codes for CASSEWGSSLQETQYF.

The V gene is TRBV6-4, the J gene TRBJ2-5; 7 nucleotides agree with TRBD2. The CDR3 has 16 amino acids. Trimming removed 2 bases from V and 10 bases from J; junction bases left unmatched: 16. CDR1 and CDR2 from the germline V gene are MRHNA and SNTAGT. The DNA for the CDR3 is TGTGCCAGCAGTGACGGCGTATGCCGCGGGAGTTGGTGCCAGTACTTC. It encodes CASSDGVCRGSWCQYF.

The chain employs TRBV6-1 and TRBJ2-7; perhaps TRBD2 as D (5 bases). V lost 1 base to trimming and J lost 2 bases, with 9 bases between them. CDR3 length: 14 amino acids. Germline values: CDR1 MNHNS, CDR2 SASEGT. CDR3 region: CASSEGPSPYEQYF. The CDR3 nucleotides read TGTGCCAGCAGTGAAGGCCCTAGCCCCTACGAGCAGTACTTC.

The genes are TRBV6-5 and TRBJ1-5; 7 positions agree with TRBD1. Trimming at V came to 10 bases and at J to 6 bases, leaving 12 bases not matched to a gene. Germline V gene sequence: CDR1 MNHEY, CDR2 SVGAGI. There are 14 residues in the CDR3. This CDR3 is CATQWQGGPQPQHF. CDR3 in DNA: TGTGCCACCCAATGGCAGGGGGGACCTCAGCCCCAGCATTTT.

This clone was seen a single time. The genes are TRBV18 and TRBJ2-1, with 10 nucleotides matching TRBD2. The germline V gene has CDR1 KGHSH and CDR2 LQKENI. V shed 6 bases, J shed 10 bases, and the junction held 18 bases outside the gene matches. The CDR3 runs 17 residues. The DNA of the CDR3 is TGTGCCAGCTCCCAGCTCGGGACTAGCGTCGTAGAGGGGGAGCAGTTCTTC. Protein product: CASSQLGTSVVEGEQFF.

The V call is TRBV28, the J call TRBJ1-3; D may be TRBD1 (6 bases). CDR3 length: 16 amino acids. Trimming took off 8 bases at V and 8 bases at J, with 25 bases between the two ends. Germline assignment: CDR1 MDHEN and CDR2 SYDVKM. CDR3 bases: TGTGCCAGCGGCTCTTCGACAGGCGACCGGGGCGACACCATATATTTT. Amino acid sequence: CASGSSTGDRGDTIYF.

CDR3 DNA: TGCGCCAGCAGTTCCTTGGGACAGCTTGGGTATGAGCAGTTCTTC. This encodes CASSSLGQLGYEQFF. The rearrangement links TRBV5-1 to TRBJ2-1; TRBD1 matches 7 bases. Germline CDR1 SGHRS, CDR2 YFSETQ. V lost 5 bases and J lost 8; bases outside the gene matches: 13. The length of the CDR3 is 15 residues.

This sequence joins TRBV3-1 (or the pseudogene TRBV3-2) and TRBJ2-7; weak D call: TRBD2 (5 bases). Germline V gene sequence: CDR1 LGHDT, CDR2 YNNKEL (reference sequence). CDR3 length: 16 residues. With 3 bases removed from V and 2 bases from J, the gap between germline ends came to 17 bases. The CDR3 DNA sequence: TGTGCCAGCAGCCAGGGAGACTTAATTCAGCCCTACGAGCAGTACTTC. Amino acids: CASSQGDLIQPYEQYF.

J is TRBJ1-3 and V is TRBV12-3 or TRBV12-4; D is unresolved. The V end was cut by 6 bases, the J end by 1 base, with 4 bases between. The CDR3 has 12 residues. The CDR3 DNA follows: TGTGCCAGCAGCGGGTCTGGAAACACCATATATTTT. Protein: CASSGSGNTIYF.

V is TRBV14 and J is TRBJ1-3; possible D gene TRBD1, 6 bases. There are 15 residues in the CDR3. Germline assignment: CDR1 SGHDN and CDR2 FVKESK. Trimming cost V 4 bases and J 0 bases, with 10 bases left between them. Here the CDR3 reads CASSPTGRSGNTIYF. CDR3 coding DNA: TGTGCCAGCAGCCCGACAGGCCGCTCTGGAAACACCATATATTTT.

The chain joins TRBV7-2 to TRBJ2-1, with a tentative D call TRBD1 (6 bases). Trimming cost V 2 bases and J 5 bases, with 10 bases left between them. Germline assignment: CDR1 SGHTA and CDR2 FQGNSA. This CDR3 spans 14 amino acids. The chain's CDR3 is CASSLTGGHNEQFF. CDR3 bases: TGTGCCAGCAGCTTAACTGGGGGCCACAATGAGCAGTTCTTC.

The genes are TRBV5-1 and TRBJ2-1; 8 positions agree with TRBD2. Germline CDR1 reads SGHRS; CDR2 reads YFSETQ. The CDR3 consists of 14 residues. Trimming at V came to 8 bases and at J to 2 bases, leaving 6 bases not matched to a gene. CDR3 nucleotide sequence: TGCGCCAGTCGTAGCGGGGCCACCTACAATGAGCAGTTCTTC. Encoded protein: CASRSGATYNEQFF.

The chain combines TRBV12-3 or TRBV12-4 with TRBJ1-2; D call uncertain. This CDR3 contains 12 residues. Trimming stripped 3 bases from V and 8 bases from J, with 10 bases between. CDR3 loop: CASSLRVGGYTF. Here the CDR3 DNA reads TGTGCCAGCAGTTTGAGGGTCGGCGGCTACACCTTC.

This sequence joins TRBV3-1 (or the pseudogene TRBV3-2) and TRBJ1-1; D perhaps matches TRBD1 (5 bases). Per germline, CDR1 LGHDT and CDR2 YNNKEL (reference sequence). The CDR3 is made up of 14 amino acids. The germline V and J ends were trimmed by 7 bases and 0 bases, with 12 bases remaining between them. The CDR3 DNA is TGTGCCAGCACCTTAGGACACCTGAACACTGAAGCTTTCTTT. Its translation: CASTLGHLNTEAFF.

The chain recombines TRBV5-1 with TRBJ1-1, with D uncertain. The CDR3 spans 12 residues. Trimming shortened V by 0 bases and J by 8 bases, and 8 bases separated the two germline ends. The V gene's germline CDR1 is SGHRS and CDR2 YFSETQ. CDR3 nucleotides: TGCGCCAGCAGCTTGGAACGGGGAGAAGCTTTCTTT. This encodes CASSLERGEAFF.

The chain links TRBV27 to TRBJ1-5; TRBD1 might be the D (5 bases). Germline CDR1 MNHEY, CDR2 SMNVEV (reference sequence). The CDR3 extends over 14 amino acids. Trimming removed 4 bases from V and 2 bases from J, with 9 bases in between. The CDR3 DNA follows: TGTGCCAGCAGTTGGGGGGGTGGCAATCAGCCCCAGCATTTT. This codes for CASSWGGGNQPQHF.